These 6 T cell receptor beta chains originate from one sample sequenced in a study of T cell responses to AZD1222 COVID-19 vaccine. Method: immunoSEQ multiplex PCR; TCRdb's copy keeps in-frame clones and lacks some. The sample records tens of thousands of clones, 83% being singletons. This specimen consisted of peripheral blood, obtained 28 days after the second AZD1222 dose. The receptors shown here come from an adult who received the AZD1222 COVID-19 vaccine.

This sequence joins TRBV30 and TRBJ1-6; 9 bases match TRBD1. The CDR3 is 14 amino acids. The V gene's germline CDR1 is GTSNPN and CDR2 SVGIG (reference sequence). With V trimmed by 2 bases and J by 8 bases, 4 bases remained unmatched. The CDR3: CAWSPGQGHSPLHF. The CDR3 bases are TGTGCCTGGAGTCCGGGACAGGGACATTCACCCCTCCACTTT.

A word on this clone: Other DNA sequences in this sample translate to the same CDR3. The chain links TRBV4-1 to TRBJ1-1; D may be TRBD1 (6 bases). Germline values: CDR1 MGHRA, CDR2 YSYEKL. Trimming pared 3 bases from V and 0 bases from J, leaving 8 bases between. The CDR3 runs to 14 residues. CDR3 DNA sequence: TGCGCCAGCAGCCAGGGGGGCGTGAACACTGAAGCTTTCTTT. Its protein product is CASSQGGVNTEAFF.

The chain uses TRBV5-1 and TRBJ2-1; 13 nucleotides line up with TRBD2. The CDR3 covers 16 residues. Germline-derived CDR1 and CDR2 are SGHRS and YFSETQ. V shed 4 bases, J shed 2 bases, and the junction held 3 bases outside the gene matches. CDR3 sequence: CASSTSGGATYNEQFF. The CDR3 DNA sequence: TGCGCCAGCAGCACTAGCGGGGGGGCCACCTACAATGAGCAGTTCTTC. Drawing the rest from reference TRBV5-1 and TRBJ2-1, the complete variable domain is KAGVTQTPRYLIKTRGQQVTLSCSPISGHRSVSWYQQTPGQGLQFLFEYFSETQRNKGNFPGRFSGRQFSNSRSEMNVSTLELGDSALYLCASSTSGGATYNEQFFGPGTRLTVL.

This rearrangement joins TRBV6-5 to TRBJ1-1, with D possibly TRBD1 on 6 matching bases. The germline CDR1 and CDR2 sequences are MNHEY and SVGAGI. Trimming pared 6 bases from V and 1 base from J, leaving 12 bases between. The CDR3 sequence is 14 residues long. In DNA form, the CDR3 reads TGTGCCAGCAGAAGGACAGCGGCGAACACTGAAGCTTTCTTT. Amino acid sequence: CASRRTAANTEAFF.

The CDR3 is CASSLLAGLIVTEAFF. CDR3 DNA: TGTGCCAGCAGCCTGTTGGCGGGTTTAATAGTCACTGAAGCTTTCTTT. J is TRBJ1-1 and V is TRBV11-1; D call uncertain. The V end was cut by 5 bases, the J end by 4 bases, with 20 bases between. Germline V lookup: CDR1 SGHAT, CDR2 FQDESV (reference sequence). The CDR3 sequence is 16 residues long.

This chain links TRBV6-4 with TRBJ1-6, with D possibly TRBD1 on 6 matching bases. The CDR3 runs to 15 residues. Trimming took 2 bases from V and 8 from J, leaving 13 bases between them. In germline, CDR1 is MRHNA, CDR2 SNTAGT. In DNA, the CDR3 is TGTGCCAGCAGTGACACGCAGGGGAATGATTCACCCCTCCACTTT. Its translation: CASSDTQGNDSPLHF.